The rows below give T cell receptor beta chains drawn from one sample of a study of blood T cell repertoires in COVID-19. Sequenced by immunoSEQ multiplex PCR; TCRdb stores in-frame clones only, minus some. The repertoire has 200,000 to 250,000 clones, approximately 83% of them found once; the top ten carry 1.3%. The sample was peripheral blood. The origin of the receptors is a woman between 25 and 40 years old with COVID-19, enrolled during active disease. Each CDR3 is given with its conserved first and last residue. Fields, in order: D gene, V gene, J gene, clone size, CDR3 protein. A D gene is named only where the DNA matches it firmly. Some rows have no size entry. The others give once, few or many, or a class for an expanded clone.

>NA|TRBV29-1|TRBJ1-1|few
CSVEAENTEAFF
>NA|TRBV3-1/TRBV3-2|TRBJ1-3|NA
CASSPGTDSGNTIYF
>NA|TRBV9|TRBJ1-1|NA
CASSSQTGLNTEAFF
>NA|TRBV7-8|TRBJ2-7|NA
CASSPPSDEQYF
>TRBD2|TRBV30|TRBJ2-1|once
CAWTRGGDYNEQFF
>TRBD1|TRBV9|TRBJ2-3|once
CASSVGGQGPGDTQYF
>TRBD1|TRBV6-5|TRBJ1-5|few
CASSWTGYDQPQHF
>TRBD1|TRBV7-2|TRBJ2-7|NA
CASSLGWGQGSYEQYF
>NA|TRBV2|TRBJ2-3|many
CASSGGPDTQYF
>TRBD1|TRBV5-4|TRBJ1-4|few
CASSPDRGGEKLFF
>NA|TRBV5-5|TRBJ1-3|NA
CASSLTAAGNTIYF
>NA|TRBV29-1|TRBJ1-2|NA
CSVELRDTSNYGYTF
>NA|TRBV28|TRBJ1-3|NA
CASISHRGTANEDIYF
>TRBD2|TRBV24-1|TRBJ2-4|NA
CASFTGTSGRASGNIQYF
>TRBD1|TRBV6-5|TRBJ1-1|NA
CASSLTGAAEAFF
>TRBD2|TRBV7-2|TRBJ2-7|NA
CASSLGGDAYEQYF
>TRBD1|TRBV24-1|TRBJ1-3|NA
CATSDSGGAGNTIYF
>TRBD1|TRBV5-1|TRBJ2-1|NA
CASSLTGGRNEQFF